A single TCR beta chain is shown here with its context. Sequencing used immunoSEQ multiplex PCR; TCRdb keeps in-frame clones, though not all of them. The sample holds over 200,000 clones, less than 90% seen once. This sample stems from a study of blood T cell repertoires in COVID-19. Study context: T cells, B-cell-depleted T cells, or PBMCs supplied cDNA or gDNA.

The CDR3 runs 14 residues. Germline V gene data show CDR1 as SGHNT and CDR2 as YYREEE (reference sequence). The specimen was peripheral blood. The sequence came from a woman older than 75 with active or convalescent COVID-19. The gene calls are TRBV5-4 and TRBJ1-1; no clear D. The CDR3 nucleotides read TGTACCGCCGGGATCGGGTTGATGAACACTGAAGCTTTCTTT. Its translation: CTAGIGLMNTEAFF.